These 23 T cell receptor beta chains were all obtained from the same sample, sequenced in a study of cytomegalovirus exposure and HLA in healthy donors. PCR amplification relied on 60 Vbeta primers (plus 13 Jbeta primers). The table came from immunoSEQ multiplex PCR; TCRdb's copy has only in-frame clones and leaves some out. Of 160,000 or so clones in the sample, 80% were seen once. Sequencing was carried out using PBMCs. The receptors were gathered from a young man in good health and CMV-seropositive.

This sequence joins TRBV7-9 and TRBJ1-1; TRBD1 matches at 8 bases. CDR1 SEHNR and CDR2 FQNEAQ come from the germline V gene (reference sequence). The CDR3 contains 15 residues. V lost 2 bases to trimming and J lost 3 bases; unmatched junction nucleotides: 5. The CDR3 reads CASSLRSTGDTEAFF. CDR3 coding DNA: TGTGCCAGCAGCTTAAGATCGACAGGGGACACTGAAGCTTTCTTT.

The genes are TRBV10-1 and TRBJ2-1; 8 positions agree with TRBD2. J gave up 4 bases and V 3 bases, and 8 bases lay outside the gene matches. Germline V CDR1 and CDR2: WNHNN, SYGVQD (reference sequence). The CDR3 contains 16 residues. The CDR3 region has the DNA TGCGCCAGCAGTGATATGTCTAGCGGGCCGTACAATGAGCAGTTCTTC. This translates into CASSDMSSGPYNEQFF.

The DNA for the CDR3 is TGTGCTAGTGTTCCGGGACAGGGATACAATGAGCAGTTCTTC. Amino acid sequence: CASVPGQGYNEQFF. The chain combines TRBV12-5 with TRBJ2-1, with 9 nucleotides matching TRBD1. V was pared by 7 bases and J by 4 bases, with 5 bases of the junction left unmatched. From germline, CDR1 is LGHNT and CDR2 FRNRAP. CDR3 length: 14 amino acids.

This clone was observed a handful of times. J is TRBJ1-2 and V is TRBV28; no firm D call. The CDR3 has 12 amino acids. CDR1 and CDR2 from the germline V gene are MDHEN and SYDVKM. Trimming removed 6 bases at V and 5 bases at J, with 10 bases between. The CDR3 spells CASSQRVYGYTF. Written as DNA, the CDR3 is TGTGCCAGCAGCCAGAGGGTGTATGGCTACACCTTC.

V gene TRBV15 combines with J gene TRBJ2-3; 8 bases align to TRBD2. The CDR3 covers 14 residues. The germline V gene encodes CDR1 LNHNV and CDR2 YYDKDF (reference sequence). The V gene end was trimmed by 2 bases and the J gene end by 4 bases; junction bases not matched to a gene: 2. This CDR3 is CATSRPTSADTQYF. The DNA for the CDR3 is TGTGCCACCAGCAGACCGACTAGCGCAGATACGCAGTATTTT.

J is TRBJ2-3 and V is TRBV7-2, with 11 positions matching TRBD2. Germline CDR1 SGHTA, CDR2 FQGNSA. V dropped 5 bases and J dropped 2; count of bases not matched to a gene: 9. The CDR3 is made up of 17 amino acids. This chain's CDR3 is CASSQLAGGNPTDTQYF. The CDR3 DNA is TGTGCCAGCAGCCAATTAGCGGGGGGGAACCCCACAGATACGCAGTATTTT.

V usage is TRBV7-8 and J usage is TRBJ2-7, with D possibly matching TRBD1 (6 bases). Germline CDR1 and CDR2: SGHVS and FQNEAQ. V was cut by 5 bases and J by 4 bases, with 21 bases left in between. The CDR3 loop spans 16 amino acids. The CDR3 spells CASSPIVRGMDYEQYF. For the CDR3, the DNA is TGTGCCAGCAGCCCCATTGTCAGGGGAATGGATTACGAGCAGTACTTC.

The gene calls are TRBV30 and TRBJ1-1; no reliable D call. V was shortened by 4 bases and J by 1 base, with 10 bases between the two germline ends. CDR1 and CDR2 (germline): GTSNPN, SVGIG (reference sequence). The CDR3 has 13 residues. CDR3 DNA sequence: TGTGCCTGGACCCGCCATAGGAACACTGAAGCTTTCTTT. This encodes CAWTRHRNTEAFF.

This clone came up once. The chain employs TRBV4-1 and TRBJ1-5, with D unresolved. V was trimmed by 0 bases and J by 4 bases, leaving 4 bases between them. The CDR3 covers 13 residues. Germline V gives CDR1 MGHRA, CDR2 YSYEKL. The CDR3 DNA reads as TGCGCCAGCAGCCAAGATAGTAATCAGCCCCAGCATTTT. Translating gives CASSQDSNQPQHF.

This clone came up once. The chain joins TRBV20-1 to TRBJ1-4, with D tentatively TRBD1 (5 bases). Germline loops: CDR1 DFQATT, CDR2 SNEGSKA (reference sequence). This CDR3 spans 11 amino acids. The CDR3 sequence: CSAGGQEKLFF. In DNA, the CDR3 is TGCAGCGCGGGGGGTCAAGAAAAACTGTTTTTT.

This CDR3 is CASSFSRVAFF. CDR3 DNA: TGTGCCAGCAGCTTCTCCAGGGTAGCTTTCTTT. The V call is TRBV7-2, the J call TRBJ1-1; maybe TRBD1 (5 bases). With 3 bases removed from V and 10 bases from J, the gap between germline ends came to 9 bases. CDR3 length: 11 amino acids. In germline, CDR1 is SGHTA, CDR2 FQGNSA.

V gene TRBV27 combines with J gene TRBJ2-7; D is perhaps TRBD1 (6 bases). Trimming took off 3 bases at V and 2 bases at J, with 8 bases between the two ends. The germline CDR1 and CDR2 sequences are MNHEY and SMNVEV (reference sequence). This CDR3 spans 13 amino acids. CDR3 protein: CASSFAGAYEQYF. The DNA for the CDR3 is TGTGCCAGCAGTTTCGCAGGGGCCTACGAGCAGTACTTC.

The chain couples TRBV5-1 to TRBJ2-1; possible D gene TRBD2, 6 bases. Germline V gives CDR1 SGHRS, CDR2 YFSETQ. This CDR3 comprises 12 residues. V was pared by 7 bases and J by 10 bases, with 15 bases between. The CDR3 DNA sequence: TGCGCCAGCCGCCAGGAGGGCCGGGAGCAGTTCTTC. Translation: CASRQEGREQFF.

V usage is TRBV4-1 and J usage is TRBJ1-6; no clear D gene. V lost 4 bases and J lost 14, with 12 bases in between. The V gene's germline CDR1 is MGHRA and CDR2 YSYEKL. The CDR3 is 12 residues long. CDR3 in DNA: TGCGCCAGCAGCCCCTTTCGAGAGGCCCTCCACTTT. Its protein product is CASSPFREALHF.

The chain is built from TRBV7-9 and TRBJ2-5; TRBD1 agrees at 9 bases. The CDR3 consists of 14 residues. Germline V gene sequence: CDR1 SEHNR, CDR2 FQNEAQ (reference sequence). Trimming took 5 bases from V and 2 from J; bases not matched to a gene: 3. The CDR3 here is CASSTDRGQETQYF. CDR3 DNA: TGTGCCAGCAGCACCGACAGGGGGCAAGAGACCCAGTACTTC.

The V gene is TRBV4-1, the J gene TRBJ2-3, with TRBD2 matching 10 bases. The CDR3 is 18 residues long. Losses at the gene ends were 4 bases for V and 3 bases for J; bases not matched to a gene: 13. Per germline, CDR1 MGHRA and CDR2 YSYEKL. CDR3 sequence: CASSRGTQLAGVTDTQYF. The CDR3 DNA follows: TGCGCCAGCAGCCGAGGGACCCAGCTAGCGGGAGTTACAGATACGCAGTATTTT.

The CDR3 nucleotides read TGTGCCAGCAGCTCGACAGGGTTGTATGGCTACACCTTC. Translated: CASSSTGLYGYTF. This chain joins TRBV7-9 and TRBJ1-2; 7 positions agree with TRBD1. Germline values: CDR1 SEHNR, CDR2 FQNEAQ (reference sequence). V shed 4 bases and J 5 bases; nucleotides not matched to a gene: 4. The CDR3 runs to 13 residues.

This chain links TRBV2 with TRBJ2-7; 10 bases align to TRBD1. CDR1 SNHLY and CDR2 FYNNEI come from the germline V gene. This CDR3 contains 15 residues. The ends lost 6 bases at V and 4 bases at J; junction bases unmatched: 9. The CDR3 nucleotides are TGTGCCAGCAGCCTTGCCCCGGGACAGGGGTACGAGCAGTACTTC. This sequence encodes CASSLAPGQGYEQYF.

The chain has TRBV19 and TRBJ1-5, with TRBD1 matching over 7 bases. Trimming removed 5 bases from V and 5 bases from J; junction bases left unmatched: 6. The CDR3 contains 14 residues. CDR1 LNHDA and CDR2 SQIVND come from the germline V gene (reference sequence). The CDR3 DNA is TGTGCCAGTAGTCCGAGACAGGGCTATCAGCCCCAGCATTTT. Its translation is CASSPRQGYQPQHF.

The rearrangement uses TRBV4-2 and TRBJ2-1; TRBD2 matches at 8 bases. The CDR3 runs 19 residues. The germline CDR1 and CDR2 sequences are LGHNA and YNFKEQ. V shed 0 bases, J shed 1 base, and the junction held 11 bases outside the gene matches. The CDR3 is CASSQDPPAGELSYNEQFF. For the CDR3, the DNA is TGTGCCAGCAGCCAAGACCCCCCAGCGGGAGAGTTGTCCTACAATGAGCAGTTCTTC.

The CDR3 reads CASSKVLGHGRSYNEQFF. The CDR3 DNA reads as TGTGCCAGCAGCAAAGTATTGGGACACGGCCGCTCCTACAATGAGCAGTTCTTC. The chain links TRBV21-1 to TRBJ2-1; TRBD1 was called by the table and not checked on the DNA. TRBV21-1 counts as a pseudogene. The CDR3 spans 18 residues.

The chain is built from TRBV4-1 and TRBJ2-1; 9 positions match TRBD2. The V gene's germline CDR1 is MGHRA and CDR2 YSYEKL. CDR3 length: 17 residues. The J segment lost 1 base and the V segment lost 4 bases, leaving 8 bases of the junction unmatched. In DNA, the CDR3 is TGCGCCAGCAGCCGGCTGGCGGGAGGGGAATCCTACAATGAGCAGTTCTTC. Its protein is CASSRLAGGESYNEQFF.

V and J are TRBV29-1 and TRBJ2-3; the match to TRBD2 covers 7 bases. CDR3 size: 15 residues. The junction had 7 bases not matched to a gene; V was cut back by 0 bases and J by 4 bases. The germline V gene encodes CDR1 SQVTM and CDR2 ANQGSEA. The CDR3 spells CSVEEAGVGPDTQYF. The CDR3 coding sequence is TGCAGCGTTGAAGAGGCGGGGGTCGGGCCAGATACGCAGTATTTT.